This entry is about one T cell receptor (beta chain). The entry originates in a study of blood T cell repertoires in COVID-19. Germline lookup yields CDR1 LGHNA and CDR2 YSLEER. CDR3 length: 15 amino acids. V gave up 1 base and J gave up 10 bases, with 14 bases separating them. Using immunoSEQ multiplex PCR, the repertoire was profiled, and TCRdb retains in-frame clones only, with some absent. This sample has around 200,000 clones; around nine tenths occur once, and the top ten carry 6.5% to 8.5%. The J gene is TRBJ1-6, the V gene TRBV4-3, with TRBD1 as a possible D gene (5 bases). The sequence was obtained from a middle-aged man with acute or convalescent COVID-19. The sample taken for sequencing was peripheral blood. CDR3 sequence: CASSQGSGESSPLHF. The CDR3 coding sequence is TGCGCCAGCAGCCAAGGTTCGGGGGAATCATCACCCCTCCACTTT.